Listed below are T cell receptor beta chains from one sample, sequenced in a study of CD8 T cells in ankylosing spondylitis. Using its own MiXCR run on the 5' RACE reads, TCRdb lists one record per CDR3 protein. The sample holds about 340,000 distinct CDR3 sequences, about 15% seen once. Sequencing used blood, either unsorted or a sorted T cell fraction (not recorded which). These receptors were taken from a male donor with ankylosing spondylitis or in good health (not recorded which). Each CDR3 is given with its conserved first and last residue. The D gene is left open where the match is weak. Clone sizes are given selectively: once, few, many, or a class where the clone is expanded.

V gene	D gene	clone size	J gene	CDR3 protein	CDR3 DNA
TRBV20-1	TRBD1	few	TRBJ2-4	CSGATGIFDIQYF	TGCAGTGGGGCGACAGGGATTTTTGACATTCAGTACTTC
TRBV6-1	TRBD1	few	TRBJ1-6	CASRRVDRDNSPLHF	TGTGCCAGCAGACGAGTGGACAGGGATAATTCACCCCTCCACTTT
TRBV12-3/TRBV12-4	TRBD1	few	TRBJ2-7	CASRPSSGQGGEQYF	TGTGCCAGCAGACCTTCTTCGGGACAGGGTGGCGAGCAGTACTTC
TRBV18	TRBD2	.	TRBJ2-7	CASSPGTSGRVYEQYF	TGTGCCAGCTCACCTGGGACTAGCGGGAGAGTGTACGAGCAGTACTTC
TRBV6-1	TRBD1	many	TRBJ1-1	CASSPTQGAANTEAFF	TGTGCCAGCAGCCCGACACAGGGGGCGGCGAACACTGAAGCTTTCTTT
TRBV6-1	.	few	TRBJ1-1	CASSESGSQAFF	TGTGCCAGCAGTGAGAGTGGGAGTCAGGCTTTCTTT
TRBV11-2	TRBD1	few	TRBJ2-7	CASRIQGAYEQYF	TGTGCCAGCAGAATACAGGGGGCCTACGAGCAGTACTTC
TRBV5-6	TRBD1	.	TRBJ1-2	CASSDRWTGYSYGYTF	TGTGCCAGCAGCGATCGCTGGACAGGGTATAGCTATGGCTACACCTTC
TRBV10-3	.	.	TRBJ2-2	CATRTPQNTGELFF	TGTGCCACCCGGACACCCCAGAACACCGGGGAGCTGTTTTTT
TRBV29-1	.	few	TRBJ2-3	CSAQGPDTQYF	TGCAGCGCACAGGGACCAGATACGCAGTATTTT
TRBV5-1	TRBD1	.	TRBJ2-2	CASSSRTGESTGELFF	TGCGCCAGCAGCTCAAGGACAGGGGAGAGCACCGGGGAGCTGTTTTTT
TRBV7-2	.	many	TRBJ2-6	CASSSLSGANVLTF	TGTGCCAGCAGCTCCCTGTCTGGGGCCAACGTCCTGACTTTC
TRBV19	TRBD2	.	TRBJ2-7	CASSMLGLADEQYF	TGTGCCAGTAGTATGTTAGGACTAGCGGACGAGCAGTACTTC
TRBV6-1	.	few	TRBJ1-2	CASTKGPTEGYGYTF	TGTGCCAGCACCAAGGGACCCACGGAGGGCTATGGCTACACCTTC
TRBV7-2	.	few	TRBJ2-3	CASSRGAPGTQYF	TGTGCCAGCAGCCGTGGGGCCCCAGGTACGCAGTATTTT
TRBV7-9	TRBD1	few	TRBJ2-7	CASSFGTGDIEQYF	TGTGCCAGCAGCTTCGGGACAGGGGATATCGAGCAGTACTTC
TRBV30	TRBD2	few	TRBJ2-1	CAWSVRRLASSYNEQFF	TGTGCCTGGAGTGTAAGGAGACTAGCGAGCTCCTACAATGAGCAGTTCTTC
TRBV4-1	TRBD1	few	TRBJ2-1	CASSQRTGREQFF	TGCGCCAGCAGCCAAAGGACAGGGCGAGAGCAGTTCTTC
TRBV6-5	TRBD2	.	TRBJ2-5	CASSYSPGRGLETQYF	TGTGCCAGCAGTTACTCTCCCGGGAGGGGTTTGGAGACCCAGTACTTC
TRBV12-3/TRBV12-4	.	.	TRBJ2-1	CASNAQEYEQFF	TGTGCCAGCAACGCCCAAGAGTATGAGCAGTTCTTC
TRBV20-1	.	many	TRBJ2-1	CSLITRGMTYNEQFF	TGCAGCCTAATCACTCGGGGGATGACCTACAATGAGCAGTTCTTC
TRBV20-1	TRBD2	.	TRBJ2-2	CSARRREGLAGELFF	TGCAGTGCTAGAAGGCGGGAGGGCCTCGCCGGGGAGCTGTTTTTT
TRBV7-2	.	.	TRBJ2-7	CASIAGGDEQYF	TGTGCCAGCATCGCAGGCGGTGACGAGCAGTACTTC
TRBV20-1	TRBD1	.	TRBJ1-5	CSASLDRAGQPQHF	TGCAGTGCTAGCCTCGACAGGGCTGGTCAGCCCCAGCATTTT
TRBV24-1	.	few	TRBJ2-1	CATQRGAGTYNEQFF	TGTGCCACCCAGAGGGGGGCCGGGACCTACAATGAGCAGTTCTTC
TRBV6-1	TRBD1	.	TRBJ2-5	CASSRDRRESQYF	TGTGCCAGCAGCCGGGACAGGCGAGAGAGCCAGTACTTC
TRBV11-2	TRBD2	few	TRBJ2-1	CASSLVASGLAYNEQFF	TGTGCCAGCAGCTTAGTGGCTAGCGGTCTTGCCTACAATGAGCAGTTCTTC
TRBV20-1	TRBD1	few	TRBJ2-3	CSAPGQDTQYF	TGCAGTGCTCCGGGACAGGATACGCAGTATTTT
TRBV18	.	few	TRBJ2-7	CASRRGGPEQYF	TGTGCCAGCCGAAGGGGGGGTCCTGAGCAGTACTTC
TRBV6-5	.	few	TRBJ2-4	CASSYSKGDGIQYF	TGTGCCAGCAGTTACTCGAAAGGAGACGGCATTCAGTACTTC
TRBV6-5	TRBD1	many	TRBJ2-2	CASSLIGTVNTGELFF	TGTGCCAGCAGTTTGATTGGGACAGTAAACACCGGGGAGCTGTTTTTT
TRBV4-2	TRBD2	few	TRBJ2-7	CASSQERRGGRDEQYF	TGTGCCAGCAGCCAAGAGAGGCGGGGGGGCCGGGACGAGCAGTACTTC
TRBV18	.	few	TRBJ2-6	CASSPQGGAGANVLTF	TGTGCCAGCTCACCCCAGGGGGGAGCTGGGGCCAACGTCCTGACTTTC
TRBV5-1	.	.	TRBJ2-7	CASSPVPDVSYEQYF	TGCGCCAGCAGCCCGGTGCCGGATGTCTCCTACGAGCAGTACTTC
TRBV25-1	TRBD1	.	TRBJ1-1	CASSESLDRGATEAFF	TGTGCCAGCAGTGAATCCCTCGACAGGGGGGCAACTGAAGCTTTCTTT
TRBV5-4	.	.	TRBJ1-2	CASSLSPRSGNYGYTF	TGTGCCAGCAGCTTATCTCCACGGAGTGGTAACTATGGCTACACCTTC
TRBV12-3/TRBV12-4	.	.	TRBJ1-1	CASSLAGLGSEAFF	TGTGCCAGCAGTTTGGCAGGGTTGGGATCTGAAGCTTTCTTT
TRBV29-1	.	once	TRBJ2-3	CSVQAVTPDTQYF	TGCAGCGTTCAGGCTGTGACCCCAGATACGCAGTATTTT
TRBV7-2	.	.	TRBJ1-2	CASSLASANYGYTF	TGTGCCAGCAGCTTAGCCAGCGCTAACTATGGCTACACCTTC
TRBV9	TRBD1	.	TRBJ2-2	CASSLQQGAYGELFF	TGTGCCAGCAGCCTCCAACAGGGGGCATACGGGGAGCTGTTTTTT
TRBV5-1	TRBD1	few	TRBJ2-7	CASSLAAGSGTGAYEQYF	TGCGCCAGCAGCTTGGCCGCCGGCTCCGGGACAGGGGCCTACGAGCAGTACTTC
TRBV20-1	TRBD2	few	TRBJ2-7	CSARGTSGIYEQYF	TGCAGTGCTAGAGGGACTAGCGGAATCTACGAGCAGTACTTC